The T cell receptor beta chain under discussion was sequenced for a study of identical twins. General study points: Beta out-of-frame sequences showed weaker excess sharing between twins.

TCRdb independently ran MiXCR on the 5' RACE reads; one entry per CDR3 protein. The data hold under 300,000 distinct CDR3 sequences, with around 15% observed a single time. Remarks on this clonotype: Its antigen is currently unknown.

The receptor's source is a woman aged 18 to 35 in good health. The sequencing sample was made of memory (CD45RO+) T cells sorted from blood.

The CDR3 here is CASRGRGGMNTEAFF. The CDR3 coding sequence is TGTGCCAGCAGGGGCAGGGGCGGAATGAACACTGAAGCTTTCTTT. This chain joins TRBV6-1 and TRBJ1-1, with D maybe TRBD1 (6 bases). V was shortened by 6 bases and J by 0 bases, with 14 bases between the two germline ends. This CDR3 has 15 amino acids. Germline values: CDR1 MNHNS, CDR2 SASEGT.